In this sample, the clone carrying this TCR beta chain turned up a few times. These data come from a study of T cell changes during pregnancy in multiple sclerosis. The CDR3 runs to 13 residues. V was shortened by 0 bases and J by 5 bases, with 5 bases between the two germline ends. Germline V lookup: CDR1 SGHRS, CDR2 YFSETQ. TCRdb's table, derived via immunoSEQ multiplex PCR, lists solely in-frame clones and lacks some. The sample has more than 55,000 clones; more than 75% are singletons. The sample was peripheral blood, taken in the second trimester of pregnancy. This sequence originates from a female donor with multiple sclerosis, enrolled in a pregnancy study. The chain is built from TRBV5-1 and TRBJ1-4, with D unclear. CDR3 protein: CASSLVLNEKLFF. The CDR3 DNA sequence: TGCGCCAGCAGCTTGGTACTGAATGAAAAACTGTTTTTT.